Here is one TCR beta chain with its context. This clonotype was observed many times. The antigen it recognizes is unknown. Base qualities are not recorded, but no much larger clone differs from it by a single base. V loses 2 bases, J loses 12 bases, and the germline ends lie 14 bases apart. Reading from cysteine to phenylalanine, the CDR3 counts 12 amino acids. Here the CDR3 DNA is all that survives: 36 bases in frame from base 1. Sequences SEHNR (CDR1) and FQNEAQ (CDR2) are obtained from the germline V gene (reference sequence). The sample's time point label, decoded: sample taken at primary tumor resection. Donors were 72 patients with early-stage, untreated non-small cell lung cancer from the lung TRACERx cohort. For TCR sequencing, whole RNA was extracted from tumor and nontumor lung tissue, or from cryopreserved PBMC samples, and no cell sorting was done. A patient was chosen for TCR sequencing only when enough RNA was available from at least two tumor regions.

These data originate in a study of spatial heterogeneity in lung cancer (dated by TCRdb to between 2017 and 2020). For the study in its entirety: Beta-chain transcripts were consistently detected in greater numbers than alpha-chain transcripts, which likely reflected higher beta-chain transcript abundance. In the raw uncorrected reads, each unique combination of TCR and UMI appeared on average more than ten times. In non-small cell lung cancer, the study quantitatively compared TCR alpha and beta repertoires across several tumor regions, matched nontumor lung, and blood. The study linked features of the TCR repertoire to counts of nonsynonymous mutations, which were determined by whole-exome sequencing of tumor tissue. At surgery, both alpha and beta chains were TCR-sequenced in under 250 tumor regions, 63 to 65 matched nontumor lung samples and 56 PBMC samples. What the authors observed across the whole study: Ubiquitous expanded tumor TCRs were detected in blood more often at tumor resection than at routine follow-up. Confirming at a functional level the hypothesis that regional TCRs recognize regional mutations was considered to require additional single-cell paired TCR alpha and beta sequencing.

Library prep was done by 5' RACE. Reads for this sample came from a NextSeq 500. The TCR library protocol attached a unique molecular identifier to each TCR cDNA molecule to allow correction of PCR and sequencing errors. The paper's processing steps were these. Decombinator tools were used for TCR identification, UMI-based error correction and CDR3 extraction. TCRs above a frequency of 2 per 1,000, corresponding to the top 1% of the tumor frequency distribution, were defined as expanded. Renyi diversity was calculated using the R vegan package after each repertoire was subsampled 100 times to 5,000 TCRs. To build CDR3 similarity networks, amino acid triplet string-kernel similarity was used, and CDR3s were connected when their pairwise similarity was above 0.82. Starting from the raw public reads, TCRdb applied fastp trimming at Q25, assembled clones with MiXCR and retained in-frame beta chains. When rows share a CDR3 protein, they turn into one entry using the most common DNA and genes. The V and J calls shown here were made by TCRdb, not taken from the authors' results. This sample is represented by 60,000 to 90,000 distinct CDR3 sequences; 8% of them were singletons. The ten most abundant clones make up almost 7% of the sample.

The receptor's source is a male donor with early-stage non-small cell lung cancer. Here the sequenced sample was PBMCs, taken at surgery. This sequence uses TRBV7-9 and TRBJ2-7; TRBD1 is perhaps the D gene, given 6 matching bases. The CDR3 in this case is CASSLIRDTSYF. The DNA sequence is TGTGCCAGCAGCTTAATCCGGGACACCTCGTACTTC. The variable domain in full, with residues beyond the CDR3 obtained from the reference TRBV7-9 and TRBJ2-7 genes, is DTGVSQNPRHKITKRGQNVTFRCDPISEHNRLYWYRQTLGQGPEFLTYFQNEAQLEKSRLLSDRFSAERPKGSFSTLEIQRTEQGDSAMYLCASSLIRDTSYFGPGTRLTVT.